This T cell receptor (beta chain) was sequenced during a study of T cells in narcolepsy. Study-level background: Donors had narcolepsy type 1 or type 2, or were healthy controls. Study findings and constraints: Reportedly, autoreactive clonotypes were serially detected in patients' blood but not controls'. Comparing one patient's CSF and blood CD4+ clonotypes highlighted HCRT- and TRIB2-specific autoreactive clonotypes.

This clone has a single count. Its antigen is unknown. Trimming stripped 4 bases from V and 4 bases from J, with 13 bases between. Per germline, CDR1 SQVTM and CDR2 ANQGSEA. The CDR3 length is 13 residues. Generated by immunoSEQ multiplex PCR, the TCRdb table keeps only in-frame clones and is missing some. The table records 20,000 to 30,000 clones, roughly 64% of them present only once. What was sequenced was memory (CD45RA-) CD4+ T cells from blood. V gene TRBV29-1 combines with J gene TRBJ2-5, with D perhaps matching TRBD1 (5 bases). The TCR sequence derives from a human donor in good health. As DNA, the CDR3 is TGCAGCGTTGCTTTTAGGGGCAGAGAGACCCAGTACTTC. Amino acids: CSVAFRGRETQYF.